The clone carrying this T cell receptor (beta chain) turned up a few times. Its antigen is undetermined. This CDR3 has 15 residues. V gave up 4 bases and J gave up 2 bases, with 14 bases separating them. Germline-derived CDR1 and CDR2 are SGHDT and YYEEEE. This sample stems from a study of cytomegalovirus exposure and HLA in healthy donors. The PCR ran on 60 Vbeta and 13 Jbeta primers. Authors' data handling: About 12 million of the 60 million to 80 million unique TCR beta chains counted in a later analysis were shared. Here immunoSEQ multiplex PCR was the method, and the copy in TCRdb shows in-frame clones only, minus some. Clonal size and the V and J genes are those of that table, whereas D and trimming came from the DNA. The sample contains fewer than 100,000 clones, about 83% of which appear only once. Whole-study findings and limits: Later analysis suggested links between common viral pathogens and several top significant clusters. The HLA-A and HLA-B alleles of most subjects were reportedly predicted accurately from TCR beta sequences. In a later analysis, across HLA loci, associated TCR counts were highest for DRB1, lowest for HLA-C.

This receptor was taken from a man aged 55 to 70 in good health and CMV-seropositive. The specimen sequenced was PBMCs. The chain carries TRBV5-6 and TRBJ2-3; maybe TRBD2 (6 bases). CDR3 DNA sequence: TGTGCCAGCAGCCGTCGGACTACCCACACAGATACGCAGTATTTT. Its protein is CASSRRTTHTDTQYF.